This TCR beta chain was documented in a study of T cell repertoires in cytomegalovirus infection. Comment on this clonotype: The target antigen is unknown.

In germline, CDR1 is MNHNS, CDR2 SASEGT. The CDR3 has 14 amino acids. Deletions cut 6 bases from V and 0 bases from J, with 10 bases between. Study-wide results and limits: In two of eight donors, the top clonotype was HLA-C-restricted CMV-specific.

TCRdb re-analysed the reads in MiXCR, keeping a single row per CDR3 protein. The table has 350,000 to 450,000 distinct CDR3 sequences, less than 20% seen once. Sequenced input: PBMCs. The sequence was collected from a human donor in good health (CMV status not recorded). Some clones in this sample may be carry-over from other donors' samples. The chain recombines TRBV6-1 with TRBJ2-3; weak D call: TRBD1 (5 bases). DNA for the CDR3: TGTGCCAGCAGCCGAGACAGAAGCACAGATACGCAGTATTTT. Translating gives CASSRDRSTDTQYF.